This T cell receptor (beta chain) was sequenced during a study of T cell repertoires in cytomegalovirus infection. The overall study: Well-studied HLA-B-restricted epitopes and recently identified HLA-C-restricted epitopes of CMV were both used in the study. Indicated by public TCR beta signatures were CMV infection and matching HLA type.

TCRdb re-analysed the reads in MiXCR, keeping a single row per CDR3 protein. The sample consists of 75,000 to 100,000 distinct CDR3 sequences, about half of them appearing once. Broader study findings: The cumulative frequency of public TCR beta families distinguished individuals who carried CMV together with the relevant HLA.

There are a few counts of this clonotype. The antigen is undetermined. Sequences were derived from CD8+ T cells from cultured PBMCs, sampled from culture after CMV antigen stimulation. This receptor was taken from a human donor in good health (CMV status not recorded). Some clones in this sample may be carry-over from other donors' samples.

The CDR3 is CASSLGRPGLAGTTDTQYF. For the CDR3, the DNA is TGTGCCAGCAGCTTAGGGCGCCCGGGACTAGCGGGGACCACAGATACGCAGTATTTT. The chain couples TRBV7-2 to TRBJ2-3, with 13 positions matching TRBD2. Germline V CDR1 and CDR2: SGHTA, FQGNSA. The CDR3 is made up of 19 amino acids. Trimming cost V 1 base and J 2 bases; bases outside gene matches: 9.